These 14 T cell receptor beta chains originate from one sample sequenced in a study of metastatic and nonmetastatic thyroid tumors. Using MiXCR, TCRdb re-called clones from the PCR reads. The repertoire has about 33,000 clones, about a sixth of them found once; the top ten carry about 5%. None of the patients had undergone any treatment ahead of thyroid surgery. Sequenced input: blood. Source of these receptors: a female donor with papillary thyroid cancer or a benign thyroid nodule (not recorded which). Some clones in this sample may be carry-over from other donors' samples.

This clone was detected many times. V and J are TRBV12-3 or TRBV12-4 and TRBJ1-3; D is unresolved. Trimming left V 6 bases short and J 2 bases short, with 5 bases between. The CDR3 loop spans 12 amino acids. In DNA, the CDR3 is TGTGCCAGCAGGCAAACTGGAAACACCATATATTTT. Protein: CASRQTGNTIYF.

This clone was recorded many times. The chain couples TRBV5-1 to TRBJ1-6, with 11 positions matching TRBD1. The germline V gene has CDR1 SGHRS and CDR2 YFSETQ. This CDR3 has 14 residues. V trimming: 5 bases; J trimming: 8 bases; junction bases outside the gene matches: 3. This chain's CDR3 is CASRMGQGDSPLHF. The DNA of the CDR3 is TGCGCCAGCAGAATGGGACAGGGGGATTCACCCCTCCACTTT.

The sample holds many counts of this clone. One end of the junction does not line up with germline, which may come from a read error. The CDR3 DNA is TGTGCCAGCAGCCAAGGGTGGAGCAGTCAGCCCCAGCATTTT. Its protein product is CASSQGWSSQPQHF. J is TRBJ1-5 and V is TRBV3-1, with D uncertain. The V gene's germline CDR1 is LGHDT and CDR2 YNNKEL (reference sequence). This CDR3 has 14 residues.

This clone was seen a few times. A much larger clonotype is one base distant, so this may be a read error. The chain joins TRBV6-1 to TRBJ2-2; 8 bases are a match to TRBD2. Per the germline V gene, CDR1 is MNHNS and CDR2 is SASEGT. This CDR3 has 16 amino acids. The V gene end was trimmed by 7 bases and the J gene end by 9 bases; junction bases not matched to a gene: 16. CDR3 in amino acids: CASTKAGGGWTRELFF. The CDR3 DNA reads as TGTGCCAGCACCAAGGCGGGGGGAGGCTGGACCAGGGAGCTGTTTTTT.

This clone was observed at least ten times. The V gene is TRBV28, the J gene TRBJ2-7; possible D gene TRBD2, 5 bases. The CDR3 runs to 14 residues. V lost 3 bases and J 0 bases, leaving 9 bases between the germline ends. In germline, CDR1 is MDHEN, CDR2 SYDVKM. The CDR3 protein is CASSLSGSSYEQYF. As DNA, the CDR3 is TGTGCCAGCAGTTTGTCGGGGAGCTCCTACGAGCAGTACTTC.

The chain combines TRBV5-8 with TRBJ1-2; no clear D gene. The CDR3 totals 14 residues. Germline-derived CDR1 and CDR2 are SGHTS and YDEGEE. V was cut by 9 bases and J by 2 bases, with 17 bases left in between. Here the CDR3 reads CANRLAPLNYGYTF. The CDR3 region has the DNA TGTGCCAACAGATTGGCCCCTCTCAACTATGGCTACACCTTC.

Ten or more counts support this clone. V gene TRBV11-3 combines with J gene TRBJ2-5; no reliable D call. This CDR3 has 13 amino acids. V was cut by 3 bases and J by 1 base, with 6 bases left in between. The germline CDR1 and CDR2 sequences are SGHNT and YENEEA. The CDR3 spells CASSFGRQETQYF. For the CDR3, the DNA is TGTGCCAGCAGCTTTGGACGCCAAGAGACCCAGTACTTC.

In its sample, this clone was seen many times. This chain uses TRBV10-2 with TRBJ2-7; possible D gene TRBD2, 6 bases. Trimming shortened V by 11 bases and J by 0 bases, and 17 bases separated the two germline ends. Germline CDR1 WSHSY, CDR2 SAAADI. The CDR3 consists of 14 residues. CDR3 loop: CASLDYSASYEQYF. In DNA form, the CDR3 reads TGCGCCTCCTTGGACTACTCGGCCTCCTACGAGCAGTACTTC.

About this clone: At one end, the junction sequence differs from germline, possibly due to a read error. The rearrangement uses TRBV20-1 and TRBJ1-3, with a tentative D call TRBD1 (5 bases). Germline V gene data show CDR1 as DFQATT and CDR2 as SNEGSKA (reference sequence). The CDR3 totals 14 residues. As DNA, the CDR3 is TGCAGTGCTACCGATGGGGCGGCTGGAAACACCGTATATTTT. Translation gives CSATDGAAGNTVYF.

This clone showed up many times. The J gene is TRBJ2-3, the V gene TRBV7-3, with TRBD2 as a possible D gene (5 bases). Looked up from germline, CDR1 is SGHTA and CDR2 is FQGTGA. Trimming shortened V by 3 bases and J by 1 base, and 5 bases separated the two germline ends. The CDR3 extends over 13 amino acids. The CDR3 DNA reads as TGTGCCAGCAGCTTCGGGGGCACAGATACGCAGTATTTT. This sequence encodes CASSFGGTDTQYF.

The chain recombines TRBV7-3 with TRBJ2-5, with TRBD1 as a possible D gene (7 bases). This CDR3 region has 15 residues. V was clipped by 5 bases and J by 2 bases, with 15 bases between them. CDR1 and CDR2 (germline): SGHTA, FQGTGA. The CDR3 nucleotides read TGTGCCAGCAGCCCAGGGGGAGGTCTGCAAGAGACCCAGTACTTC. Translation: CASSPGGGLQETQYF. Drawing the rest from reference TRBV7-3 and TRBJ2-5, the complete variable domain is GAGVSQTPSNKVTEKGKYVELRCDPISGHTALYWYRQSLGQGPEFLIYFQGTGAADDSGLPNDRFFAVRPEGSVSTLKIQRTERGDSAVYLCASSPGGGLQETQYFGPGTRLLVL.

Remarks on this clone: Given a much more abundant clone one base away, this may be a read error. Additional DNA sequences in this sample encode the identical CDR3. This chain joins TRBV4-1 and TRBJ2-2; the match to TRBD2 covers 8 bases. The V gene end was trimmed by 4 bases and the J gene end by 17 bases; junction bases not matched to a gene: 18. The CDR3 loop spans 15 amino acids. Germline-derived CDR1 and CDR2 are MGHRA and YSYEKL. For the CDR3, the DNA is TGCGCCAGCAGCCCCCGCGGCAGGGAGGGCGGGGGGCTTTTTTTT. This encodes CASSPRGREGGGLFF.

This chain links TRBV30 with TRBJ2-3; D might be TRBD2 (6 bases). With 3 bases removed from V and 5 bases from J, the gap between germline ends came to 18 bases. The germline gives CDR1 GTSNPN, CDR2 SVGIG (reference sequence). The length of the CDR3 is 15 residues. CDR3 sequence: CAWSQSLTGVDTQYF. CDR3 bases: TGTGCCTGGAGCCAGTCGCTGACGGGAGTAGATACGCAGTATTTT.

This clone was recorded at least ten times. The rearrangement joins TRBV20-1 to TRBJ2-4, with 9 bases lining up with TRBD2. Trimming removed 1 base from V and 6 bases from J; junction bases left unmatched: 10. Germline loops: CDR1 DFQATT, CDR2 SNEGSKA (reference sequence). The CDR3 sequence is 16 residues long. The CDR3 nucleotides read TGCAGTGCTAGAGTTAGCGGCGGGAGGGCCCGAAACATTCAGTACTTC. Translating gives CSARVSGGRARNIQYF.